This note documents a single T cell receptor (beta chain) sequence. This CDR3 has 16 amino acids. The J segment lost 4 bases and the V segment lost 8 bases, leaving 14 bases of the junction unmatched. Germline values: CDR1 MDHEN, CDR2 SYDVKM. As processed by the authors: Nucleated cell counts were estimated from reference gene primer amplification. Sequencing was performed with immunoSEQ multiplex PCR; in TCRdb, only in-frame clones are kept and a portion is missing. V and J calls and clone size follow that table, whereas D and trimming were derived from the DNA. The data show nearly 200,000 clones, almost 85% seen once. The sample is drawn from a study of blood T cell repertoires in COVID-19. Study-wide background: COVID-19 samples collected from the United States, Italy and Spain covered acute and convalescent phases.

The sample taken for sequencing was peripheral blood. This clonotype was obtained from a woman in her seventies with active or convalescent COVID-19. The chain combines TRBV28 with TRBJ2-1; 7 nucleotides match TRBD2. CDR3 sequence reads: CASYSVGAGLYNEQFF. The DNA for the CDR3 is TGTGCCAGCTACTCAGTAGGAGCGGGACTGTACAATGAGCAGTTCTTC.